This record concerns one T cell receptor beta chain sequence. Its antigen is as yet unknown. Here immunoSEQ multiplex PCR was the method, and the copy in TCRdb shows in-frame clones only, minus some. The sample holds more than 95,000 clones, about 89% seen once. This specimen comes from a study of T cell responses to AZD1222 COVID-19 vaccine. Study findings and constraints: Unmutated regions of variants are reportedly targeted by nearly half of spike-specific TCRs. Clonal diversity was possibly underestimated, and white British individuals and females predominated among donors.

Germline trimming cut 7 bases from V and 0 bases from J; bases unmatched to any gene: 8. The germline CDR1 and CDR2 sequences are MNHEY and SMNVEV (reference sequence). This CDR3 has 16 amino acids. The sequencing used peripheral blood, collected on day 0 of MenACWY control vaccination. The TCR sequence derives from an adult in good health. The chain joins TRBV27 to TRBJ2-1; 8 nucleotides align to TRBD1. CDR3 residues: CASIRNRGSSYNEQFF. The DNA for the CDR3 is TGTGCCAGCATTAGGAACAGGGGGAGCTCCTACAATGAGCAGTTCTTC.